A single sample is the source of the 22 T cell receptor beta chains below, sequenced in a study of T cells in Graves' hyperthyroidism and ophthalmopathy. RNA transcripts were the template for amplifying TCR beta CDR3 regions. TCR CDR3 regions were first amplified by RT-PCR with HTBI primers. MiXCR was run by TCRdb on the multiplex PCR reads, yielding one entry per CDR3 protein. The sample holds 540,000 or so distinct CDR3 sequences, 40% to 55% seen once. Sequenced input: peripheral blood or thyroid tissue (not recorded which). These receptors all come from an adult woman with Graves' disease, either hyperthyroidism or ophthalmopathy (not recorded which).

The V gene is TRBV7-2, the J gene TRBJ1-5; D gene unclear. Trimming shortened V by 7 bases and J by 3 bases, and 10 bases separated the two germline ends. Germline CDR1 is SGHTA and CDR2 is FQGNSA. CDR3 size: 13 residues. The chain's CDR3 is CASTSRANQPQHF. DNA for the CDR3: TGTGCCAGCACCTCCCGGGCCAATCAGCCCCAGCATTTT.

The genes are TRBV7-9 and TRBJ2-1; 13 bases match TRBD2. This CDR3 region has 15 residues. CDR1 is SEHNR and CDR2 is FQNEAQ in the germline V gene (reference sequence). V lost 6 bases to trimming and J lost 7 bases; unmatched junction nucleotides: 6. The CDR3 here is CASSPGTSGKNEQFF. Written as DNA, the CDR3 is TGTGCCAGCAGTCCCGGGACTAGCGGGAAGAATGAGCAGTTCTTC.

This clonotype showed up many times. This chain connects TRBV19 to TRBJ1-1; D is ambiguous. The CDR3 totals 12 residues. Trimming took 9 bases from V and 5 from J, leaving 13 bases between them. Germline assignment: CDR1 LNHDA and CDR2 SQIVND (reference sequence). CDR3 region: CASSRALTEAFF. CDR3 in DNA: TGTGCCAGCTCACGGGCATTGACTGAAGCTTTCTTT.

This chain joins TRBV5-5 and TRBJ2-5; 13 bases align to TRBD2. Germline V gene lookup returns CDR1 SGHKS and CDR2 YYEKEE (reference sequence). This CDR3 is 17 amino acids long. V trimming: 4 bases; J trimming: 5 bases; junction bases outside the gene matches: 11. CDR3 sequence (DNA): TGTGCCAGCAGCCGAGGAACTAGCGGGAGGGCCGGGGAGACCCAGTACTTC. Protein product: CASSRGTSGRAGETQYF.

This clonotype was recorded many times. The rearrangement joins TRBV5-4 to TRBJ1-2, with D perhaps matching TRBD1 (5 bases). V gave up 4 bases and J gave up 2 bases, with 9 bases separating them. The CDR3 length is 13 residues. Germline V gene sequence: CDR1 SGHNT, CDR2 YYREEE (reference sequence). DNA for the CDR3: TGTGCCAGCAGCCCTGGGGACAACTATGGCTACACCTTC. Its protein is CASSPGDNYGYTF.

The chain is built from TRBV12-3 or TRBV12-4 and TRBJ2-2; D is unresolved. V was cut by 7 bases and J by 3 bases, with 6 bases left in between. This CDR3 region has 12 residues. The CDR3 reads CASIWDTGELFF. The DNA of the CDR3 is TGTGCCAGCATTTGGGACACCGGGGAGCTGTTTTTT.

This sequence joins TRBV10-3 and TRBJ2-7; TRBD1 agrees at 7 bases. Per the germline V gene, CDR1 is ENHRY and CDR2 is SYGVKD. The CDR3 is 13 amino acids. The V segment lost 7 bases and the J segment 5 bases; nucleotides outside the gene matches: 8. The CDR3 is CAITPTGYHEQYF. CDR3 nucleotides: TGTGCCATCACCCCGACAGGGTACCACGAGCAGTACTTC.

The chain combines TRBV7-9 with TRBJ2-7, with D perhaps matching TRBD1 (5 bases). There are 15 residues in the CDR3. CDR1 SEHNR and CDR2 FQNEAQ come from the germline V gene (reference sequence). V was pared by 8 bases and J by 5 bases, with 22 bases between. The CDR3 nucleotides are TGTGCCAGCTCACCGGTAAGAGACAGTAGCCACGAGCAGTACTTC. Residues: CASSPVRDSSHEQYF.

The gene calls are TRBV30 and TRBJ2-7; 11 bases line up with TRBD2. Germline V gives CDR1 GTSNPN, CDR2 SVGIG (reference sequence). The length of the CDR3 is 14 residues. V shed 4 bases, J shed 2 bases, and the junction held 4 bases outside the gene matches. The DNA for the CDR3 is TGTGCCTGGACTCCGGGACTAGCGGCCTACGAGCAGTACTTC. This translates into CAWTPGLAAYEQYF.

In this sample, this clonotype turned up many times. This chain joins TRBV29-1 and TRBJ1-2, with D uncertain. The CDR3 extends over 14 amino acids. The V and J ends lost 4 bases and 4 bases respectively, with 16 bases between them. Per the germline V gene, CDR1 is SQVTM and CDR2 is ANQGSEA. This CDR3 reads CSVGERTVGYGYTF. CDR3 nucleotide sequence: TGCAGCGTTGGAGAGAGAACAGTGGGCTATGGCTACACCTTC.

This clonotype was seen many times. The chain combines TRBV11-2 with TRBJ2-5, with 10 nucleotides matching TRBD2. The V segment lost 1 base and the J segment 5 bases; nucleotides outside the gene matches: 16. Per the germline V gene, CDR1 is SGHAT and CDR2 is FQNNGV. The CDR3 runs to 19 residues. The DNA of the CDR3 is TGTGCCAGCAGCTTAGTCCGAGGCCTAGCGGGAGCGGGTATCGAGACCCAGTACTTC. This codes for CASSLVRGLAGAGIETQYF.

This clonotype was counted at least ten times. This chain connects TRBV30 to TRBJ1-2; D ambiguous. The CDR3 is made up of 12 amino acids. Germline V gives CDR1 GTSNPN, CDR2 SVGIG (reference sequence). Trimming cost V 3 bases and J 8 bases, with 13 bases left between them. The CDR3 coding sequence is TGTGCCTGGAGGCCGGGGTTCGACGGCTACACCTTC. Protein product: CAWRPGFDGYTF.

This clonotype turned up a few times. V gene TRBV29-1 combines with J gene TRBJ2-7; possibly TRBD1 for D (6 bases). V was trimmed by 4 bases and J by 2 bases, leaving 12 bases between them. The CDR3 has 13 amino acids. Germline V CDR1 and CDR2: SQVTM, ANQGSEA. CDR3 in amino acids: CSVAGAGAYEQYF. The CDR3 DNA is TGCAGCGTTGCTGGGGCAGGGGCCTACGAGCAGTACTTC.

The chain employs TRBV7-9 and TRBJ1-2; no firm D call. Germline V CDR1 and CDR2: SEHNR, FQNEAQ (reference sequence). V was trimmed by 5 bases and J by 12 bases, leaving 7 bases between them. The CDR3 runs 9 residues. The CDR3 DNA sequence: TGTGCCAGCAGCAATGGAAACACCTTC. It translates to CASSNGNTF.

V gene TRBV9 combines with J gene TRBJ1-4, with 10 positions matching TRBD1. Trimming cost V 2 bases and J 8 bases; bases outside gene matches: 9. The germline V gene has CDR1 SGDLS and CDR2 YYNGEE. The CDR3 spans 16 residues. CDR3 nucleotide sequence: TGTGCCAGCAGCGTGGACGGGACAGGGGCTCAGGAAAAACTGTTTTTT. It yields the protein CASSVDGTGAQEKLFF. Full variable domain (missing parts from reference TRBV9 and TRBJ1-4): DSGVTQTPKHLITATGQRVTLRCSPRSGDLSVYWYQQSLDQGLQFLIQYYNGEERAKGNILERFSAQQFPDLHSELNLSSLELGDSALYFCASSVDGTGAQEKLFFGSGTQLSVL.

V is TRBV6-6 and J is TRBJ2-1, with 8 nucleotides matching TRBD1. The CDR3 length is 16 residues. In germline, CDR1 is MNHNY, CDR2 SVGAGI (reference sequence). V lost 4 bases, J lost 4 bases, and 9 bases stayed unmatched. The CDR3 here is CASSLEDREAYNEQFF. CDR3 sequence (DNA): TGTGCCAGCAGTTTGGAGGACAGGGAGGCTTACAATGAGCAGTTCTTC.

This chain uses TRBV4-3 with TRBJ2-5, with D unresolved. The CDR3 is 15 residues long. V was trimmed by 0 bases and J by 3 bases, leaving 11 bases between them. Germline V gene data show CDR1 as LGHNA and CDR2 as YSLEER. CDR3 coding DNA: TGCGCCAGCAGCCAAGATTACGGGTACAAAGAGACCCAGTACTTC. The encoded protein is CASSQDYGYKETQYF.

V is TRBV7-8 and J is TRBJ2-5, with TRBD2 matching 7 bases. With 1 base clipped from V and 7 bases from J, the junction kept 3 bases outside the gene matches. This CDR3 has 13 residues. Per the germline V gene, CDR1 is SGHVS and CDR2 is FQNEAQ. DNA of the CDR3: TGTGCCAGCAGCTTAGTGGCTAGCGGGACCCAGTACTTC. Protein sequence: CASSLVASGTQYF.

This clonotype has a count of ten or more. The chain carries TRBV5-6 and TRBJ1-3, with TRBD1 identical over 7 bases. The V gene's germline CDR1 is SGHDT and CDR2 YYEEEE. With V trimmed by 0 bases and J by 5 bases, 5 bases remained unmatched. The CDR3 extends over 15 amino acids. Here the CDR3 reads CASSLVQGDRNTIYF. CDR3 nucleotides: TGTGCCAGCAGCTTGGTTCAGGGGGACAGAAACACCATATATTTT.

The J gene is TRBJ1-3, the V gene TRBV20-1, with D unresolved. This CDR3 contains 14 residues. Trimming removed 0 bases from V and 0 bases from J, with 6 bases in between. Germline V gene data show CDR1 as DFQATT and CDR2 as SNEGSKA (reference sequence). This CDR3 reads CSAREPSSGNTIYF. CDR3 coding DNA: TGCAGTGCTAGAGAGCCGTCCTCTGGAAACACCATATATTTT.

This clonotype was recorded at least ten times. The chain uses TRBV11-2 and TRBJ1-5, with D perhaps TRBD1 (6 bases). Trimming stripped 5 bases from V and 5 bases from J, with 13 bases between. Looked up from germline, CDR1 is SGHAT and CDR2 is FQNNGV. The CDR3 is 14 residues long. The CDR3 sequence: CASSLRGLDQPQHF. CDR3 nucleotide sequence: TGTGCCAGCAGCCTCAGGGGATTGGATCAGCCCCAGCATTTT.

This clonotype was counted a single time. This chain links TRBV9 with TRBJ1-1; weak D call: TRBD1 (6 bases). The CDR3 totals 15 residues. The germline V and J ends were trimmed by 4 bases and 3 bases, with 16 bases remaining between them. CDR1 is SGDLS and CDR2 is YYNGEE in the germline V gene. CDR3 amino acids: CASSPGEGGDTEAFF. The CDR3 DNA is TGTGCCAGCAGCCCGGGGGAGGGGGGGGACACTGAAGCTTTCTTT. Combining the CDR3 with reference TRBV9 and TRBJ1-1 gives the whole variable domain DSGVTQTPKHLITATGQRVTLRCSPRSGDLSVYWYQQSLDQGLQFLIQYYNGEERAKGNILERFSAQQFPDLHSELNLSSLELGDSALYFCASSPGEGGDTEAFFGQGTRLTVV.